This TCR beta chain is drawn from a study of identical twins. Points from the study as a whole: Alpha sequences that were out-of-frame and twin-shared showed an excess of low generation probability. Cord blood beta clonotypes present at high abundance carried fewer insertions; no such pattern appeared in memory repertoires.

TCRdb reprocessed the 5' RACE reads with MiXCR, giving one entry per CDR3 protein. In the table there are roughly 540,000 distinct CDR3 sequences, around 20% of which are singletons. This clonotype occurred a few times. Antigen specificity is unknown. CDR1 and CDR2 (germline): MNHEY, SVGAGI. The CDR3 loop spans 16 amino acids. V lost 2 bases and J lost 8; bases outside the gene matches: 8. This sample also appeared in a second study, on T cells expressing NK-cell markers. This second study notes: Topping the CD3+CD56-NKG2C+ fraction as well were these clonotypes, in four donors.

The sequenced material came from CD4+ T cells sorted from blood. This chain joins TRBV6-5 and TRBJ2-1; 11 bases match TRBD1. The receptor comes from a woman between 18 and 29 years old in good health. The CDR3 DNA follows: TGTGCCAGCAGTTACCTTGGACAGGGGGCTGGGGATGAGCAGTTCTTC. This encodes CASSYLGQGAGDEQFF.